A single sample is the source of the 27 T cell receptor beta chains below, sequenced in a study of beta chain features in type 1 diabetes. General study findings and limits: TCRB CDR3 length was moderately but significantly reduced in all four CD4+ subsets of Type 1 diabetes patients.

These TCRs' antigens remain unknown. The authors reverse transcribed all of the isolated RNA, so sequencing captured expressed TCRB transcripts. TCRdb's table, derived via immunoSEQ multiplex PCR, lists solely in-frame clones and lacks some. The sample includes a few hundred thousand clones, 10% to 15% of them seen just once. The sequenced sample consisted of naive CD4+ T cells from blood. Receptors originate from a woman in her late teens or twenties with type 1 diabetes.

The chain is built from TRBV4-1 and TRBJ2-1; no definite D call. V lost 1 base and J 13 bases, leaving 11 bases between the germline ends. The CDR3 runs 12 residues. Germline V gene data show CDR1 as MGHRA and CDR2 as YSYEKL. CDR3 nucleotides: TGCGCCAGCAGCCAAGTCCTAGACGTACAGTTCTTC. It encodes CASSQVLDVQFF.

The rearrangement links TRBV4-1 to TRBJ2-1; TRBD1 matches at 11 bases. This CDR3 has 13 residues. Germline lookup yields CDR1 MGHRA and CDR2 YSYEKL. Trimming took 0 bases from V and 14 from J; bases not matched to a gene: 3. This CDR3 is CASSQEGTGGKFF. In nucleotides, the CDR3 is TGCGCCAGCAGCCAAGAAGGGACAGGGGGGAAGTTCTTC.

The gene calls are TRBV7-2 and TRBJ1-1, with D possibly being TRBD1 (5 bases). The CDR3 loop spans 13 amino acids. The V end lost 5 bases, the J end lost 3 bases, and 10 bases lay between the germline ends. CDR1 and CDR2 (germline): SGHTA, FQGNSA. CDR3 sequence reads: CASSPTGYTEAFF. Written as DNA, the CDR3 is TGTGCCAGCAGCCCCACAGGTTACACTGAAGCTTTCTTT. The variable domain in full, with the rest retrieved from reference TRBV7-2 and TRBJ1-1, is GAGVSQSPSNKVTEKGKDVELRCDPISGHTALYWYRQSLGQGLEFLIYFQGNSAPDKSGLPSDRFSAERTGGSVSTLTIQRTQQEDSAVYLCASSPTGYTEAFFGQGTRLTVV.

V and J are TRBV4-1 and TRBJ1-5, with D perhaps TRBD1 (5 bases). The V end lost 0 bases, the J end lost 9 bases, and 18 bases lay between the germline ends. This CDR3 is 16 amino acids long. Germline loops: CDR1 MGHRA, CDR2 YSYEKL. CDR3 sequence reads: CASSQDSEGPGWPQHF. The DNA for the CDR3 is TGCGCCAGCAGCCAAGATTCGGAGGGGCCAGGGTGGCCCCAGCATTTT.

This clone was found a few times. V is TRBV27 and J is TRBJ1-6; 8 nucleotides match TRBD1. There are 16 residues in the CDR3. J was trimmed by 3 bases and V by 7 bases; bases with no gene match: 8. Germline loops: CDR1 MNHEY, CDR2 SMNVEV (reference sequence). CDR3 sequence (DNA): TGTGCCAGCACAGGGGGCCCCCCAATCTATAATTCACCCCTCCACTTT. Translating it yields CASTGGPPIYNSPLHF.

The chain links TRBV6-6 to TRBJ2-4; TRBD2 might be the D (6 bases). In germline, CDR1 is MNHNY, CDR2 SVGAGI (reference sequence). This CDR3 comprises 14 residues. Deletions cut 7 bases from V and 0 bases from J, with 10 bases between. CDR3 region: CASMRAGAKNIQYF. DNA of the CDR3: TGTGCCAGCATGAGAGCGGGAGCCAAAAACATTCAGTACTTC.

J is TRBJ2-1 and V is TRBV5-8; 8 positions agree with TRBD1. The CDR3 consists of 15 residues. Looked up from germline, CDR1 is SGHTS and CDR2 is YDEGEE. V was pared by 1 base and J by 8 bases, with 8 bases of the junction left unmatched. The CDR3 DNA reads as TGTGCCAGCAGCTTGTTCGACAGGGGTGTGGATGAGCAGTTCTTC. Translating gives CASSLFDRGVDEQFF.

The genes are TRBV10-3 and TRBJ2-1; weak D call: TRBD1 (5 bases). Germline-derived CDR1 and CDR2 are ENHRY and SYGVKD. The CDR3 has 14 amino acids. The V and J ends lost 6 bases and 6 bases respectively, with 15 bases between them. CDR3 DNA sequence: TGTGCCATCAGGACACTCAGGGAAGGCAATGAGCAGTTCTTC. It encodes CAIRTLREGNEQFF.

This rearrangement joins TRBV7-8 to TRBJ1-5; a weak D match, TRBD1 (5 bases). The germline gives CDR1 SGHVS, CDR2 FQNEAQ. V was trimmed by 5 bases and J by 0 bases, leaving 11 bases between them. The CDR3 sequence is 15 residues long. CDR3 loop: CASSQGGYSNQPQHF. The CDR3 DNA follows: TGTGCCAGCAGCCAGGGAGGGTATAGCAATCAGCCCCAGCATTTT.

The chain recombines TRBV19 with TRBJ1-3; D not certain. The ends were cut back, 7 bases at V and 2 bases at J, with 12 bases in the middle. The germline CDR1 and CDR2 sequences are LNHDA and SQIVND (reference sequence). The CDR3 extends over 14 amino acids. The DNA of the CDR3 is TGTGCCAGTAACTCGCCGGGTACTGGAAACACCATATATTTT. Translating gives CASNSPGTGNTIYF.

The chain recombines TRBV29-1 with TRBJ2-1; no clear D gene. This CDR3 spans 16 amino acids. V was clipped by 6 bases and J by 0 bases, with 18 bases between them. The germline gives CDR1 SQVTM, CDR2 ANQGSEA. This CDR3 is CSVHWATQSSYNEQFF. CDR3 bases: TGCAGCGTCCATTGGGCGACCCAAAGCTCCTACAATGAGCAGTTCTTC.

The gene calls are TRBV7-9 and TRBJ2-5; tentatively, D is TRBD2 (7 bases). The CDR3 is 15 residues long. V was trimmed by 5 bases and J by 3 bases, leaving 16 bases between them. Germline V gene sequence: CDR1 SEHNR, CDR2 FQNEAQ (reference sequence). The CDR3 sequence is CASSVLTGREETQYF. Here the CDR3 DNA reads TGTGCCAGCAGCGTTTTAACAGGGAGGGAAGAGACCCAGTACTTC. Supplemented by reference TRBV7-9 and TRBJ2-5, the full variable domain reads DTGVSQNPRHKITKRGQNVTFRCDPISEHNRLYWYRQTLGQGPEFLTYFQNEAQLEKSRLLSDRFSAERPKGSFSTLEIQRTEQGDSAMYLCASSVLTGREETQYFGPGTRLLVL.

In DNA form, the CDR3 reads TGTGCCAGCAGCTTACCAGTTTCCTATGGCTACACCTTC. It specifies CASSLPVSYGYTF. The gene calls are TRBV13 and TRBJ1-2; no definite D call. The germline V gene has CDR1 PRHDT and CDR2 FYEKMQ (reference sequence). The V end lost 2 bases, the J end lost 4 bases, and 8 bases lay between the germline ends. CDR3 length equals 13 residues.

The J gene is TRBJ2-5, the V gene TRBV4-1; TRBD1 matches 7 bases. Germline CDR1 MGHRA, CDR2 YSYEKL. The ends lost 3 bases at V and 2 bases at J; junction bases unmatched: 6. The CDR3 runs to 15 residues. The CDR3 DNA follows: TGCGCCAGCAGCCACCCGGACAGGCTACAAGAGACCCAGTACTTC. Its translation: CASSHPDRLQETQYF.

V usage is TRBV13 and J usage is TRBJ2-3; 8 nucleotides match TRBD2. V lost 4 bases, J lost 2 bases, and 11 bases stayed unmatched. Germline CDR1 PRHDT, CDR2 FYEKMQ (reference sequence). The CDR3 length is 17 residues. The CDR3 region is CASSSRGQRGNTDTQYF. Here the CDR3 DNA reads TGTGCCAGCAGCTCCCGCGGCCAGCGGGGGAACACAGATACGCAGTATTTT.

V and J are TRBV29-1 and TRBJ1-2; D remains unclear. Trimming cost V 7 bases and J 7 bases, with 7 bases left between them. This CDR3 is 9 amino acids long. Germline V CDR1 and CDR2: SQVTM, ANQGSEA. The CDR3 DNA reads TGCAGCGACACCAGTGGCTACACCTTC. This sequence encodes CSDTSGYTF.

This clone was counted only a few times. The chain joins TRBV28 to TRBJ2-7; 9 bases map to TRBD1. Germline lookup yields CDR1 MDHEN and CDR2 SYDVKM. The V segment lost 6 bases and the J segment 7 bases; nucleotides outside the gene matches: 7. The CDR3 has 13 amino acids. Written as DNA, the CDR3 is TGTGCCAGCAGGACACAGGGGGCGGGTGAGCAGTACTTC. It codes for CASRTQGAGEQYF.

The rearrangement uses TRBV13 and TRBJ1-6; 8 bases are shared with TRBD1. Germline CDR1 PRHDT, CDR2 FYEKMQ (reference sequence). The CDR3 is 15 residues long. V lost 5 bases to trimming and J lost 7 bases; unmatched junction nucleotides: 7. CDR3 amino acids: CASSTDRGLNSPLHF. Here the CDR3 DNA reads TGTGCCAGCAGCACCGACAGGGGCCTAAATTCACCCCTCCACTTT.

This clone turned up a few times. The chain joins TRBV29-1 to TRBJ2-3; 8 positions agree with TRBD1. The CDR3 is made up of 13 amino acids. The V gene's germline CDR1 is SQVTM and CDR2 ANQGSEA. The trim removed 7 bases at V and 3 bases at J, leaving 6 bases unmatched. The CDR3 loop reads CSAYRGTTDTQYF. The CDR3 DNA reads TGCAGCGCCTACAGGGGGACGACAGATACGCAGTATTTT.

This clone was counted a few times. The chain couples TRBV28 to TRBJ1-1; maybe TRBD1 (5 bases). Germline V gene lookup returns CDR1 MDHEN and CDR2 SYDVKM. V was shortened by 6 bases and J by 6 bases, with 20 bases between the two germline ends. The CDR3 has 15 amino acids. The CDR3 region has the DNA TGTGCCAGCAGCCAAAACCAGGGTATAGGGGCTGAAGCTTTCTTT. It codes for CASSQNQGIGAEAFF.

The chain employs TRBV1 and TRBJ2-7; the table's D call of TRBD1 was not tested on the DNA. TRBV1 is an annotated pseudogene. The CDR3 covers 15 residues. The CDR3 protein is CTSRTQGARSYEQYF. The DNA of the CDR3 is TGCACCAGCAGAACCCAGGGGGCCCGCTCCTACGAGCAGTACTTC.

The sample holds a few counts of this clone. DNA for the CDR3: TGTGCCACCAGCAGAGGGGGAGGCTATGGCTACACCTTC. Protein sequence: CATSRGGGYGYTF. The gene calls are TRBV15 and TRBJ1-2, with D unresolved. V was pared by 1 base and J by 4 bases, with 7 bases between. The CDR3 has 13 residues. In germline, CDR1 is LNHNV, CDR2 YYDKDF (reference sequence).

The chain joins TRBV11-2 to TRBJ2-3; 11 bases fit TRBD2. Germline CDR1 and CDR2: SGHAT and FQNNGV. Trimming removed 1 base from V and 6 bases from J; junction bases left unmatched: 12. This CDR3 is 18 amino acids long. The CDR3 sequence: CASSLVGLAGGFGDTQYF. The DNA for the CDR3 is TGTGCCAGCAGCTTAGTTGGGCTAGCGGGGGGTTTCGGCGATACGCAGTATTTT. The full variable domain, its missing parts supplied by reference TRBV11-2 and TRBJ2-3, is EAGVAQSPRYKIIEKRQSVAFWCNPISGHATLYWYQQILGQGPKLLIQFQNNGVVDDSQLPKDRFSAERLKGVDSTLKIQPAKLEDSAVYLCASSLVGLAGGFGDTQYFGPGTRLTVL.

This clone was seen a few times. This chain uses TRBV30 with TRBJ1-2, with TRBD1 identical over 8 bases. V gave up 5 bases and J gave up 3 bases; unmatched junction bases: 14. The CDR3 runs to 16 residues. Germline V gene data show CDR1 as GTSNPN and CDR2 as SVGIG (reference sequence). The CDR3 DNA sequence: TGTGCCTGGTCTCAGACAGGGGTTTCCCTCTACTATGGCTACACCTTC. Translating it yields CAWSQTGVSLYYGYTF.

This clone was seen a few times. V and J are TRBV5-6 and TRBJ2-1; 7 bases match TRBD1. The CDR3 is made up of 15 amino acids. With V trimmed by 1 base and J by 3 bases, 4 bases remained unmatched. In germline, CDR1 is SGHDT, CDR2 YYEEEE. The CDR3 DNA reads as TGTGCCAGCAGCTTGTGGCAGGGGGTCTACAATGAGCAGTTCTTC. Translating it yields CASSLWQGVYNEQFF.

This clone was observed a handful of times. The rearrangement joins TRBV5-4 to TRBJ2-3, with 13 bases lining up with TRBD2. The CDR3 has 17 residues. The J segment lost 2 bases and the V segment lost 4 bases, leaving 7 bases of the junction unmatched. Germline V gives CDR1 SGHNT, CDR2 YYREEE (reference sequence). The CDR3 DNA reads TGTGCCAGCAGCATGGGACTAGCGGGGAAACTCACAGATACGCAGTATTTT. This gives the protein CASSMGLAGKLTDTQYF.

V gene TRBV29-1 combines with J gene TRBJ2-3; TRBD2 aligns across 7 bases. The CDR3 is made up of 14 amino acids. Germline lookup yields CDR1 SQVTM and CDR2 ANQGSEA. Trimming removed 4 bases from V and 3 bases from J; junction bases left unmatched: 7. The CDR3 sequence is CSVALERGTDTQYF. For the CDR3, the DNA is TGCAGCGTTGCTTTGGAGCGGGGTACAGATACGCAGTATTTT.